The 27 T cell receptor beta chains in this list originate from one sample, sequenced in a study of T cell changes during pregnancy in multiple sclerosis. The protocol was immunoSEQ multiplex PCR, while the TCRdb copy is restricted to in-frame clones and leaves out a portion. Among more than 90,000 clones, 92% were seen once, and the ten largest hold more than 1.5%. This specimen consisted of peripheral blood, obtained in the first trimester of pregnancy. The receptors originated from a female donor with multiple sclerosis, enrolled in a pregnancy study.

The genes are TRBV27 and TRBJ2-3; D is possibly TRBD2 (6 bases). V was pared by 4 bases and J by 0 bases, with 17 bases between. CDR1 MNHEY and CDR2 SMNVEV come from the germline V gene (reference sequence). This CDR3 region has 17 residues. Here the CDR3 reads CASSYGGPPTSTDTQYF. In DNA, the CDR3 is TGTGCCAGCAGTTATGGAGGGCCTCCGACTAGCACAGATACGCAGTATTTT.

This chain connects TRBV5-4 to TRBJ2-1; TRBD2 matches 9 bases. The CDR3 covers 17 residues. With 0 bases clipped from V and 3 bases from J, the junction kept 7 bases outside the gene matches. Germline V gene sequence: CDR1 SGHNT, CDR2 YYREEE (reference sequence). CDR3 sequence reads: CASSLEVGTSFYNEQFF. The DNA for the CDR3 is TGTGCCAGCAGCTTGGAAGTAGGGACTAGCTTCTACAATGAGCAGTTCTTC. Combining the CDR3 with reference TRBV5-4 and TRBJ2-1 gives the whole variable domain ETGVTQSPTHLIKTRGQQVTLRCSSQSGHNTVSWYQQALGQGPQFIFQYYREEENGRGNFPPRFSGLQFPNYSSELNVNALELDDSALYLCASSLEVGTSFYNEQFFGPGTRLTVL.

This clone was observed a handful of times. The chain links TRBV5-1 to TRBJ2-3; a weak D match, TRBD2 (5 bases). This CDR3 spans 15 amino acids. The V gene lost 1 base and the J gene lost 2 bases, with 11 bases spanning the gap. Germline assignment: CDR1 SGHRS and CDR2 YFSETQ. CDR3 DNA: TGCGCCAGCAGCTTGCGGGGAGTCCCCACAGATACGCAGTATTTT. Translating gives CASSLRGVPTDTQYF.

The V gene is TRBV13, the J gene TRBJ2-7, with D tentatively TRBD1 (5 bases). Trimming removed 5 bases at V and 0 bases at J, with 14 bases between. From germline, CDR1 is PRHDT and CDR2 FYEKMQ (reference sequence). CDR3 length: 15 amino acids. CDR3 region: CASSPRQSSSYEQYF. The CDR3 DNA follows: TGTGCCAGCAGCCCCAGACAGTCATCCTCCTACGAGCAGTACTTC.

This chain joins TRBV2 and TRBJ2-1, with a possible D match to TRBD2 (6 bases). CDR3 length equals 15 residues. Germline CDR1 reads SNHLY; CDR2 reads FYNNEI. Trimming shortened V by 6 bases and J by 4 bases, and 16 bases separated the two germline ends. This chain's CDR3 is CASREGQDLYNEQFF. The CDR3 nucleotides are TGTGCCAGCAGGGAGGGGCAGGACCTGTACAATGAGCAGTTCTTC.

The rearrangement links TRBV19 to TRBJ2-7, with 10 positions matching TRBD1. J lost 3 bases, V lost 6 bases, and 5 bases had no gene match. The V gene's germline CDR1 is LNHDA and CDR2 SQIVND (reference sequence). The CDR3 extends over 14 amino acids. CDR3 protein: CASSPTGGDYEQYF. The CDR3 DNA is TGTGCCAGTAGCCCGACAGGGGGCGACTACGAGCAGTACTTC. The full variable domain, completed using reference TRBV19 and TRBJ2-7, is DGGITQSPKYLFRKEGQNVTLSCEQNLNHDAMYWYRQDPGQGLRLIYYSQIVNDFQKGDIAEGYSVSREKKESFPLTVTSAQKNPTAFYLCASSPTGGDYEQYFGPGTRLTVT.

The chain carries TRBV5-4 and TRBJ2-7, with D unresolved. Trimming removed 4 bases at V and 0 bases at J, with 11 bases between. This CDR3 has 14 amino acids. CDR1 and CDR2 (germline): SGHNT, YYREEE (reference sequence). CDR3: CASSAPGSSYEQYF. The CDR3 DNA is TGTGCCAGCAGCGCACCCGGGTCCTCCTACGAGCAGTACTTC.

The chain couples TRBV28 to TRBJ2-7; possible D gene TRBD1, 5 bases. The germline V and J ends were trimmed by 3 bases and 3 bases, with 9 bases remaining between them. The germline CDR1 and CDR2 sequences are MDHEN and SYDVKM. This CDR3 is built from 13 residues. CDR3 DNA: TGTGCCAGCAGTTTGCAGGGCGGCTACGAGCAGTACTTC. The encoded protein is CASSLQGGYEQYF.

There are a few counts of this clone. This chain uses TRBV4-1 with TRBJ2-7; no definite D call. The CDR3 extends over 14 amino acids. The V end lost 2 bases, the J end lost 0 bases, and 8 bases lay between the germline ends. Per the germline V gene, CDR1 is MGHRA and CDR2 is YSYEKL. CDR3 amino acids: CASSQTESSYEQYF. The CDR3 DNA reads TGCGCCAGCAGCCAAACAGAGAGCTCCTACGAGCAGTACTTC.

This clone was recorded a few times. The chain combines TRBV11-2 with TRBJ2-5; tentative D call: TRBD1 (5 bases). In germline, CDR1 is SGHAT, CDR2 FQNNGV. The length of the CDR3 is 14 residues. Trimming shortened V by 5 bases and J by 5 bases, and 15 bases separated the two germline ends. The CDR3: CASSPGFPGETQYF. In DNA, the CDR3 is TGTGCCAGCAGCCCCGGGTTTCCAGGGGAGACCCAGTACTTC.

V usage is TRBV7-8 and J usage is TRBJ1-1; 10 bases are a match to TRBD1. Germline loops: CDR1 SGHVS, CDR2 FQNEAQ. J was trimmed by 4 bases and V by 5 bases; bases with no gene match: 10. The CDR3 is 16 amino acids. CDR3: CASSDRGRRKGTEAFF. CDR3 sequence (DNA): TGTGCCAGCAGCGACAGGGGGCGCCGTAAGGGCACTGAAGCTTTCTTT. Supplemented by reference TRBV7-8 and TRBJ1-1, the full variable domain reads GAGVSQSPRYKVAKRGQDVALRCDPISGHVSLFWYQQALGQGPEFLTYFQNEAQLDKSGLPSDRFFAERPEGSVSTLKIQRTQQEDSAVYLCASSDRGRRKGTEAFFGQGTRLTVV.

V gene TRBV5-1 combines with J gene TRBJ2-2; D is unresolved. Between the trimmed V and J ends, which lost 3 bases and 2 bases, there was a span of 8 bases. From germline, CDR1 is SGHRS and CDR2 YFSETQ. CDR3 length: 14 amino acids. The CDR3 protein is CASSWAPNTGELFF. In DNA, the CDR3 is TGCGCCAGCAGCTGGGCACCAAACACCGGGGAGCTGTTTTTT.

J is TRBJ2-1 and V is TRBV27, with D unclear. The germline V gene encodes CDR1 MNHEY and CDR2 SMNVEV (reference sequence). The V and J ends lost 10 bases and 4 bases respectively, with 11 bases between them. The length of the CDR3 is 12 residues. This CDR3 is CATRINYNEQFF. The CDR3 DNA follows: TGTGCCACCAGAATAAATTACAATGAGCAGTTCTTC.

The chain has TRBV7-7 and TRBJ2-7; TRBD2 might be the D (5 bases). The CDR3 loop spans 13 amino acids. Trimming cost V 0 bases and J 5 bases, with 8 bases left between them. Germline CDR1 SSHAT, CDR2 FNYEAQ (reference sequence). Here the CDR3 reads CASSLAVGDEQYF. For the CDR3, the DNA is TGTGCCAGCAGCTTAGCGGTGGGAGACGAGCAGTACTTC. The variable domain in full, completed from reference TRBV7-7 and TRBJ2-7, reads GAGVSQSPRYKVTKRGQDVTLRCDPISSHATLYWYQQALGQGPEFLTYFNYEAQPDKSGLPSDRFSAERPEGSISTLTIQRTEQRDSAMYRCASSLAVGDEQYFGPGTRLTVT.

The CDR3 sequence is CASSLAGTSGTIQETQYF. The CDR3 bases are TGCGCCAGCAGCTTGGCCGGGACTAGCGGGACGATACAAGAGACCCAGTACTTC. The chain carries TRBV5-1 and TRBJ2-5, with TRBD2 matching 13 bases. CDR3 length: 18 amino acids. CDR1 and CDR2 from the germline V gene are SGHRS and YFSETQ. V lost 0 bases to trimming and J lost 2 bases; unmatched junction nucleotides: 7. The whole variable domain, remainder taken from reference TRBV5-1 and TRBJ2-5, is KAGVTQTPRYLIKTRGQQVTLSCSPISGHRSVSWYQQTPGQGLQFLFEYFSETQRNKGNFPGRFSGRQFSNSRSEMNVSTLELGDSALYLCASSLAGTSGTIQETQYFGPGTRLLVL.

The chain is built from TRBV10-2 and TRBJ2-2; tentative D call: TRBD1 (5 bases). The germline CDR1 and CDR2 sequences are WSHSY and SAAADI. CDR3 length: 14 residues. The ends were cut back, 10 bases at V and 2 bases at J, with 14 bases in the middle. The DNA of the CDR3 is TGCGCCACGAGAAAGGGGCCTAACACCGGGGAGCTGTTTTTT. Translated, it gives CATRKGPNTGELFF.

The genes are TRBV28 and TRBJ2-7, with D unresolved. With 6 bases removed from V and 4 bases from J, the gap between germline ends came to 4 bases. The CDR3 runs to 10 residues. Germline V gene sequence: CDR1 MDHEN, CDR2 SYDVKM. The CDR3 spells CASSLYEQYF. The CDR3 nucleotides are TGTGCCAGCAGCCTATACGAGCAGTACTTC.

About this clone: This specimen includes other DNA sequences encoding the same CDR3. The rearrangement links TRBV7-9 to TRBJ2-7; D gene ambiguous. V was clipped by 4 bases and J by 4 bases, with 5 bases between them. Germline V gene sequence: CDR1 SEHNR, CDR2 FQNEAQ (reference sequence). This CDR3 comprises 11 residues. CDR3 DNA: TGTGCCAGCAGCTCCTATTACGAGCAGTACTTC. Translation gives CASSSYYEQYF.

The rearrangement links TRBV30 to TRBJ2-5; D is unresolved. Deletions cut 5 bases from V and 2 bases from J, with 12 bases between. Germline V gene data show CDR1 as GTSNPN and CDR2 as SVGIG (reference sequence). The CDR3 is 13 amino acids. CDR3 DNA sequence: TGTGCCTGGGGCAGGTCTACGCAAGAGACCCAGTACTTC. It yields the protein CAWGRSTQETQYF. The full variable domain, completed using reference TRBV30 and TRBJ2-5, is SQTIHQWPATLVQPVGSPLSLECTVEGTSNPNLYWYRQAAGRGLQLLFYSVGIGQISSEVPQNLSASRPQDRQFILSSKKLLLSDSGFYLCAWGRSTQETQYFGPGTRLLVL.

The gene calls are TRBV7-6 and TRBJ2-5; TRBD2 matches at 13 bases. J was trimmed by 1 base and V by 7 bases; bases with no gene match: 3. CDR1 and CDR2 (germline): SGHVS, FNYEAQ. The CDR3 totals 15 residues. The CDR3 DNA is TGTGCCAGCACACGACTAGCGGGGGGCCAAGAGACCCAGTACTTC. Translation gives CASTRLAGGQETQYF.

The CDR3 protein is CASSGSRVHEQYF. CDR3 nucleotides: TGTGCCAGTAGTGGATCCAGGGTCCACGAGCAGTACTTC. V and J are TRBV19 and TRBJ2-7, with a possible D match to TRBD1 (5 bases). Trimming removed 5 bases from V and 5 bases from J, with 13 bases in between. Looked up from germline, CDR1 is LNHDA and CDR2 is SQIVND (reference sequence). The length of the CDR3 is 13 residues.

The chain's CDR3 is CASSQGLPEDEQYF. CDR3 DNA: TGCGCCAGCAGCCAAGGTTTACCGGAGGACGAGCAGTACTTC. The V gene is TRBV4-3, the J gene TRBJ2-7; TRBD2 might be the D (5 bases). This CDR3 is 14 amino acids long. V was cut by 1 base and J by 5 bases, with 12 bases left in between. CDR1 and CDR2 (germline): LGHNA, YSLEER.

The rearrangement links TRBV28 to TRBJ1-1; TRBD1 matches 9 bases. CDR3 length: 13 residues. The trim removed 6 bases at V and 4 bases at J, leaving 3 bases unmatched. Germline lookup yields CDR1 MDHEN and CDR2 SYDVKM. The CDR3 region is CASRPTGGTEAFF. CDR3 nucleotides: TGTGCCAGCAGACCGACAGGGGGCACTGAAGCTTTCTTT.

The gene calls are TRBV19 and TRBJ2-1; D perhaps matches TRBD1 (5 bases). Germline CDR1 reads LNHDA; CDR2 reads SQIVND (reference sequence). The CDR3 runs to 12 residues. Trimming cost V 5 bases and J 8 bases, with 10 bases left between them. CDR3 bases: TGTGCCAGTAGTCTTGGGGCGCATGAGCAGTTCTTC. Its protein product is CASSLGAHEQFF.

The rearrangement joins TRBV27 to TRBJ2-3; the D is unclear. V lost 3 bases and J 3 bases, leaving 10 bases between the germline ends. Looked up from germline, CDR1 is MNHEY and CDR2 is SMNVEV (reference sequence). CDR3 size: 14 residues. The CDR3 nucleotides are TGTGCCAGCAGTTTGGCTAGAGCGACAGATACGCAGTATTTT. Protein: CASSLARATDTQYF.

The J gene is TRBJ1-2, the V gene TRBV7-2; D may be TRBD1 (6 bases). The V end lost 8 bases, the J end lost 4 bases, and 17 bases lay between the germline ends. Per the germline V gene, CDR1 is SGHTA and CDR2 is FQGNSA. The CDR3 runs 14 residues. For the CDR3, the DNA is TGTGCCAGCCGTCCGGGGGGGCGCACCTATGGCTACACCTTC. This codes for CASRPGGRTYGYTF.

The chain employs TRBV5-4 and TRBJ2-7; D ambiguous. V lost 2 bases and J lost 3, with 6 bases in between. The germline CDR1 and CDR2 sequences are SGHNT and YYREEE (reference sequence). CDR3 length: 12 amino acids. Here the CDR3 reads CASSFPGYEQYF. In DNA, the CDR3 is TGTGCCAGCAGCTTTCCGGGCTACGAGCAGTACTTC. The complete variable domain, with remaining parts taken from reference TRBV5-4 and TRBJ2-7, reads ETGVTQSPTHLIKTRGQQVTLRCSSQSGHNTVSWYQQALGQGPQFIFQYYREEENGRGNFPPRFSGLQFPNYSSELNVNALELDDSALYLCASSFPGYEQYFGPGTRLTVT.